This T cell receptor beta chain was retrieved from a study of blood T cells in healthy people across ages. General study findings and limits: Investigators viewed diversity estimates from one million T cells as underestimates, the study reported.

Germline CDR1 ENHRY, CDR2 SYGVKD. CDR3 length equals 15 residues. This clonotype was seen only a few times. The antigen is unknown. The germline gene is not matched at one end of the junction; a read error may be the cause. Sample-barcoded 5' priming and a J-beta primer mix drove a second PCR of about 7 to 12 cycles. TCRdb reprocessed the 5' RACE reads with MiXCR, giving one entry per CDR3 protein. The repertoire has approximately 800,000 distinct CDR3 sequences, just under 25% of them found once; the top ten carry 3.7%. These same data were also listed under a study on T cells of mothers and their children. That investigation notes: M1S, a second-PCR primer, added sample barcodes and 2-4 random nucleotides. With unrelated pairs as the comparison, related mother-child pairs had a slightly higher overlap that was not significant. Across the analysis, no persistent microchimeric T cell clones were detected.

The source is a boy between 10 and 17 years old in good health. Sequencing input: blood. This chain uses TRBV10-3 with TRBJ2-7; either TRBD1 or TRBD2 may fit D (5 bases each). The CDR3 coding sequence is TGTGCTATCAGTGACGGGGACGGAAAAACCTACGAGCAGTACTTC. Amino acid sequence: CAISDGDGKTYEQYF.